This TCR beta chain comes out of a study of T cells in localized non-small cell lung cancer. Broader study findings: Across samples, adjacent lung featured a median around 55 of the top 100 tumor clones. Blood T cell density predicted longer survival; adjacent-lung clonality, shorter.

In the case of this clone: The antigen is unknown.

The assay was immunoSEQ multiplex PCR, and TCRdb's table has in-frame clones only and misses some. In the table there are roughly 70,000 clones, around 85% of which are singletons. This receptor was identified in a male donor at least 60 years old with stage III squamous cell lung carcinoma. The sample here was peripheral blood, taken before any cancer treatment.

The CDR3 region has the DNA TGTGCCAGCAGCCAAAGGGCAGGGGGAAACACCGGGGAGCTGTTTTTT. Protein: CASSQRAGGNTGELFF. This chain uses TRBV2 with TRBJ2-2, with TRBD1 identical over 7 bases. Germline CDR1 reads SNHLY; CDR2 reads FYNNEI. Germline trimming cut 6 bases from V and 2 bases from J; bases unmatched to any gene: 9. This CDR3 has 16 residues.